This section outlines one TCR beta chain sequence together with its context. Its antigen is still unknown. This could be a read error, since a much larger clone is one nucleotide away. Trimming removed 5 bases at V and 1 base at J, with 12 bases between. The V gene's germline CDR1 is DFQATT and CDR2 SNEGSKA (reference sequence). The length of the CDR3 is 13 residues. TCRdb used MiXCR to reprocess the 5' RACE reads, holding one entry per CDR3 protein. The sample has around 9,300 distinct CDR3 sequences, around 5.5% seen once. The data derive from a study of spatial heterogeneity in lung cancer. Study observations and caveats: Tumoral mutation counts were tracked by counts of expanded intratumoral alpha and beta TCRs.

The time point was: sample taken at primary tumor resection. The source was lung tumor tissue, collected at surgery. The chain is built from TRBV20-1 and TRBJ2-7, with a weak D call TRBD2 (5 bases). This sequence originates from a female donor with early-stage non-small cell lung cancer. In DNA form, the CDR3 reads TGCAGTGCTGGTCCGGGCGGGTCCTACGAGCAGTACTTC. Translated, it gives CSAGPGGSYEQYF.